These 23 T cell receptor beta chains were sequenced from one sample in a study of read filtering for tumor transcriptome and immune sequencing (dated by TCRdb to 2018 to 2020). Sequencing used an Illumina HiSeq 4000. Starting from 400 ng RNA, TCR libraries were constructed with the Immunoverse kit using molecular barcoded adaptors that cover the alpha/delta and beta/gamma chains. TCRdb reran the public reads through fastp at Q25 and MiXCR, keeping productive beta chains. Here each entry gathers all rows of one CDR3 protein and keeps the most common genes and DNA. Across this sample there are about 62,000 distinct CDR3 sequences, with around a fifth seen only once. The top ten clonotypes cover 11% of the sample. Source material: a population of CD138-negative cells sorted from bone marrow. The sample's cell subset or site label is to be understood as: bone marrow mononuclear cells depleted of CD138+ plasma/myeloma cells by negative magnetic selection. These receptor sequences come from a donor at least 40 years old with multiple myeloma.

This clonotype occurred many times. The chain couples TRBV29-1 to TRBJ2-4; unclear D gene. Germline-derived CDR1 and CDR2 are SQVTM and ANQGSEA. The germline V and J ends were trimmed by 2 bases and 5 bases, with 10 bases remaining between them. The CDR3 totals 13 residues. CDR3 in amino acids: CSVEFPLENIQYF. CDR3 bases: TGCAGCGTTGAATTCCCCCTAGAAAACATTCAGTACTTC.

There are many counts of this clonotype. The CDR3 loop reads CSARDLSGDSYEQYF. The DNA of the CDR3 is TGCAGTGCTAGAGATCTCAGTGGGGACTCCTACGAGCAGTACTTC. The chain uses TRBV20-1 and TRBJ2-7, with D hard to call. The CDR3 extends over 15 amino acids. Germline-derived CDR1 and CDR2 are DFQATT and SNEGSKA (reference sequence). V lost 0 bases and J lost 0, with 12 bases in between.

Many counts were recorded for this clonotype. The rearrangement uses TRBV29-1 and TRBJ2-7, with 8 positions matching TRBD2. With 3 bases clipped from V and 6 bases from J, the junction kept 4 bases outside the gene matches. The V gene's germline CDR1 is SQVTM and CDR2 ANQGSEA. This CDR3 is built from 12 residues. The DNA of the CDR3 is TGCAGCGTTGATGGCGGGAGGTCCGAGCAGTACTTC. It translates to CSVDGGRSEQYF.

In its sample, this clonotype was seen many times. This chain connects TRBV19 to TRBJ2-7; 7 bases line up with TRBD2. This CDR3 has 14 residues. Trimming at V came to 11 bases and at J to 0 bases, leaving 10 bases not matched to a gene. CDR1 and CDR2 (germline): LNHDA, SQIVND (reference sequence). The CDR3 sequence: CASTRGGNSYEQYF. CDR3 sequence (DNA): TGTGCCTCCACGCGGGGAGGGAACTCCTACGAGCAGTACTTC.

This clonotype was counted many times. This chain uses TRBV7-2 with TRBJ2-3, with D unresolved. The V end was cut by 4 bases, the J end by 6 bases, with 11 bases between. The CDR3 runs 13 residues. Germline V gene data show CDR1 as SGHTA and CDR2 as FQGNSA. DNA for the CDR3: TGTGCCAGCAGCTACGCTAGATATGATACGCAGTATTTT. Amino acids: CASSYARYDTQYF.

This clonotype is a singleton in its sample. One junction end does not reproduce the germline sequence, and a read error may be involved. This chain uses TRBV6-4 with TRBJ2-2; D is tentatively TRBD1 or TRBD2 (7 bases each). This CDR3 has 14 residues. Germline values: CDR1 MRHNA, CDR2 SNTAGT. In DNA form, the CDR3 reads TGTGCCAACAGCGGGGACAGCGGCACCAGGGAGCTGTTTTTT. The encoded protein is CANSGDSGTRELFF.

In its sample, this clonotype was seen many times. This chain connects TRBV20-1 to TRBJ2-1; TRBD2 matches at 8 bases. Losses at the gene ends were 0 bases for V and 2 bases for J; bases not matched to a gene: 6. CDR3 length: 16 amino acids. Germline CDR1 is DFQATT and CDR2 is SNEGSKA (reference sequence). CDR3 sequence: CSARELAEIAYNEQFF. DNA of the CDR3: TGCAGTGCTAGAGAACTAGCGGAAATAGCCTACAATGAGCAGTTCTTC.

The rearrangement links TRBV12-3 or TRBV12-4 to TRBJ2-2, with a weak D call TRBD2 (7 bases). The CDR3 extends over 13 amino acids. V lost 6 bases, J lost 8 bases, and 13 bases lay in between. CDR3 amino acids: CASSPGEGGELFF. CDR3 DNA sequence: TGTGCCAGCAGCCCAGGGGAGGGGGGGGAGCTGTTTTTT.

The J gene is TRBJ2-7, the V gene TRBV28; the match to TRBD1 covers 7 bases. The CDR3 is made up of 14 amino acids. The V and J ends lost 5 bases and 1 base, in that order; junction bases with no gene match: 5. CDR1 is MDHEN, CDR2 SYDVKM, per germline. The chain's CDR3 is CASSDPGQSYEQYF. As DNA, the CDR3 is TGTGCCAGCAGTGATCCGGGACAGTCCTACGAGCAGTACTTC.

V is TRBV7-6 and J is TRBJ2-3; 12 bases are shared with TRBD1. The V gene end was trimmed by 5 bases and the J gene end by 6 bases; junction bases not matched to a gene: 15. The CDR3 runs 18 residues. Germline V gives CDR1 SGHVS, CDR2 FNYEAQ. The CDR3 spells CASSARPRDRGRLDTQYF. As DNA, the CDR3 is TGTGCCAGCAGCGCACGACCCCGGGACAGGGGGCGCTTGGATACGCAGTATTTT.

This clonotype was counted many times. The genes are TRBV30 and TRBJ2-5, with 10 nucleotides matching TRBD1. V shed 2 bases, J shed 4 bases, and the junction held 7 bases outside the gene matches. Germline CDR1 and CDR2: GTSNPN and SVGIG (reference sequence). This CDR3 is built from 15 residues. The CDR3 nucleotides read TGTGCCTGGAGTCCCTCGACAGGGGGCCCAGAGACCCAGTACTTC. Translating gives CAWSPSTGGPETQYF.

Points on this clonotype: The likely explanation is a read error, given a far larger clone one base away. The chain joins TRBV7-2 to TRBJ2-3, with 7 bases lining up with TRBD2. Trimming took 8 bases from V and 0 from J; bases not matched to a gene: 14. CDR1 is SGHTA and CDR2 is FQGNSA in the germline V gene. The CDR3 consists of 17 residues. The CDR3: CASGSLGGRISTDTQYF. The CDR3 DNA sequence: TGTGCCAGCGGCTCGCTAGGCGGGAGAATAAGCACAGATACGCAGTATTTT.

This clonotype was detected once. Given a much more abundant clone one base away, this may be a read error. The chain combines TRBV20-1 with TRBJ2-7, with TRBD2 matching 7 bases. The CDR3 spans 13 residues. The V segment lost 5 bases and the J segment 6 bases; nucleotides outside the gene matches: 10. CDR1 DFQATT and CDR2 SNEGSKA come from the germline V gene (reference sequence). The CDR3 region has the DNA TGCAGTGCTGGAGCGGGACTTACCTCCGAGCAGTACTTC. Protein: CSAGAGLTSEQYF.

This CDR3 reads CASSQGGWSTEAFF. The CDR3 DNA reads as TGTGCCAGCAGCCAAGGGGGGTGGAGCACTGAAGCTTTCTTT. This chain joins TRBV9 and TRBJ1-1; tentatively, D is TRBD1 (6 bases). CDR1 and CDR2 from the germline V gene are SGDLS and YYNGEE. Trimming left V 4 bases short and J 4 bases short, with 14 bases between. CDR3 length: 14 amino acids. The full variable domain, rest sourced from reference TRBV9 and TRBJ1-1, is DSGVTQTPKHLITATGQRVTLRCSPRSGDLSVYWYQQSLDQGLQFLIQYYNGEERAKGNILERFSAQQFPDLHSELNLSSLELGDSALYFCASSQGGWSTEAFFGQGTRLTVV.

This clonotype was picked up many times. The chain combines TRBV29-1 with TRBJ2-4; TRBD1 might be the D (5 bases). The germline V gene has CDR1 SQVTM and CDR2 ANQGSEA. CDR3 length equals 11 residues. V lost 6 bases to trimming and J lost 8 bases, with 11 bases between them. The chain's CDR3 is CSVGQQDIQYF. CDR3 sequence (DNA): TGCAGCGTGGGCCAACAGGACATTCAGTACTTC.

The sample holds many counts of this clonotype. This chain links TRBV18 with TRBJ2-5; D is ambiguous. The CDR3 has 15 residues. Germline V gene sequence: CDR1 KGHSH, CDR2 LQKENI. V was cut by 0 bases and J by 3 bases, with 11 bases left in between. The DNA of the CDR3 is TGTGCCAGCTCACCACCTGGCCAACAAAAAGAGACCCAGTACTTC. Encoded protein: CASSPPGQQKETQYF. Looking up the rest from reference TRBV18 and TRBJ2-5 gives the full variable domain: NAGVMQNPRHLVRRRGQEARLRCSPMKGHSHVYWYRQLPEEGLKFMVYLQKENIIDESGMPKERFSAEFPKEGPSILRIQQVVRGDSAAYFCASSPPGQQKETQYFGPGTRLLVL.

At least ten counts were recorded for this clonotype. The V gene is TRBV20-1, the J gene TRBJ2-4, with TRBD2 matching over 8 bases. V lost 3 bases to trimming and J lost 8 bases; unmatched junction nucleotides: 6. The CDR3 consists of 13 residues. CDR1 and CDR2 from the germline V gene are DFQATT and SNEGSKA (reference sequence). CDR3 protein: CSASTGGPDIQYF. CDR3 nucleotide sequence: TGCAGTGCTAGTACGGGAGGGCCTGACATTCAGTACTTC.

There are many counts of this clonotype. This chain joins TRBV24-1 and TRBJ2-1; 8 bases map to TRBD2. The length of the CDR3 is 14 residues. The V and J ends lost 9 bases and 5 bases, in that order; junction bases with no gene match: 8. Germline V gives CDR1 KGHDR, CDR2 SFDVKD. The CDR3 loop reads CATRSGSSHNEQFF. As DNA, the CDR3 is TGTGCCACCCGGAGCGGGAGTTCCCACAATGAGCAGTTCTTC.

The genes are TRBV5-6 and TRBJ2-1; maybe TRBD2 (6 bases). V was pared by 5 bases and J by 9 bases, with 18 bases between. This CDR3 contains 14 residues. CDR1 is SGHDT, CDR2 YYEEEE, per germline. The CDR3 protein is CASSLISGRSEQFF. Written as DNA, the CDR3 is TGTGCCAGCAGTCTAATTAGCGGAAGGAGTGAGCAGTTCTTC.

In the case of this clonotype: This likely stems from a read error, as it lies one base from a far larger clone. The CDR3: CSSSLIGNDEQFF. As DNA, the CDR3 is TGTTCCAGCAGCTTGATTGGGAACGATGAGCAGTTCTTC. V is TRBV5-5 and J is TRBJ2-1; D remains unclear. Germline V gene sequence: CDR1 SGHKS, CDR2 YYEKEE (reference sequence). CDR3 length: 13 residues.

There are many counts of this clonotype. The J gene is TRBJ2-1, the V gene TRBV5-1, with 11 nucleotides matching TRBD2. Germline V gene lookup returns CDR1 SGHRS and CDR2 YFSETQ. This CDR3 comprises 17 residues. V was clipped by 5 bases and J by 4 bases; unmatched bases: 11. The CDR3: CASRRASGRYTYNEQFF. As DNA, the CDR3 is TGCGCCAGCAGGAGGGCTAGCGGGAGGTACACATACAATGAGCAGTTCTTC.

This clonotype was detected many times. V gene TRBV2 combines with J gene TRBJ2-1; 7 nucleotides line up with TRBD1. This CDR3 has 17 residues. The V gene end was trimmed by 5 bases and the J gene end by 6 bases; junction bases not matched to a gene: 16. Germline V lookup: CDR1 SNHLY, CDR2 FYNNEI. In DNA form, the CDR3 reads TGTGCCAGCAGTTCCCAGGGAAGGGGGCCCAAGCCCAATGAGCAGTTCTTC. Translated: CASSSQGRGPKPNEQFF.

A remark on this clonotype: Mismatch with germline at one junction end may stem from a read error. This chain uses TRBV3-1 with TRBJ2-5, with 7 bases lining up with TRBD1. CDR1 LGHDT and CDR2 YNNKEL come from the germline V gene (reference sequence). This CDR3 has 15 residues. The CDR3 loop is CASSQVDRPQEAQYF. In nucleotides, the CDR3 is TGTGCCAGCAGCCAAGTGGACAGGCCTCAAGAGGCCCAGTACTTC.